Listed below are T cell receptor beta chains from one sample, sequenced in a study of blood T cell repertoires in COVID-19. The method was immunoSEQ multiplex PCR; TCRdb's version includes in-frame clones alone and lacks a portion of them. Here the sample spans about 150,000 clones, approximately 80% being singletons. Source material: peripheral blood. The receptors come from a woman aged 55-69 years with acute or convalescent COVID-19. The CDR3 runs from the conserved cysteine through the conserved F or W. The D gene is left open where the match is weak.

j_call d_call v_call cdr3_aa
TRBJ2-3 - TRBV30 CAWTRLADTQYF
TRBJ2-3 TRBD1 TRBV9 CASSRAYRGGTDTQYF
TRBJ2-3 - TRBV7-9 CASSLWAGQSTDTQYF
TRBJ2-3 - TRBV11-2 CASSLGASAASTDTQYF
TRBJ1-5 TRBD1 TRBV27 CASSFSTGGFGQPQHF
TRBJ1-2 TRBD1 TRBV27 CASSPKPGQGYGYTF
TRBJ2-7 TRBD1 TRBV15 CATSRDQGEYEQYF
TRBJ1-1 - TRBV6-5 CASSLTGQKNTEAFF
TRBJ1-1 TRBD1 TRBV18 CASSKDRDTEAFF
TRBJ2-1 - TRBV7-9 CASSFYYNEQFF
TRBJ2-5 TRBD2 TRBV6-6 CASSHIRGGPWETQYF
TRBJ1-1 - TRBV6-6 CAIKEGNTEAFF
TRBJ1-4 - TRBV5-8 CASSFDSTNEKLFF
TRBJ1-2 TRBD1 TRBV7-8 CASSLDSDRGTGYTF
TRBJ1-1 - TRBV7-2 CASSLRGTYTEAFF
TRBJ2-5 TRBD2 TRBV5-1 CASSKGGRGGRSGETQYF
TRBJ1-1 - TRBV2 CASREQYMNTEAFF
TRBJ1-4 TRBD1 TRBV5-1 CASSPGTGLGGNEKLFF
TRBJ2-1 - TRBV7-6 CASSLRGSSYNEQFF
TRBJ1-2 TRBD1 TRBV6-5 CASSLDRGGYTF
TRBJ1-6 - TRBV6-2/TRBV6-3 CASSYSPQGGPASSPLHF
TRBJ1-5 TRBD1 TRBV18 CASSPGGQANSNQPQHF
TRBJ1-4 TRBD1 TRBV4-1 CASSPGQGEEKLFF
TRBJ1-2 - TRBV10-3 CAISDSQGGYTF
TRBJ2-3 TRBD1 TRBV7-9 CASSLRGQGVSYGDTQYF
TRBJ2-3 TRBD1 TRBV5-1 CASSSSTGAGFRTDTQYF
TRBJ2-7 - TRBV9 CASSLGPGFEQYF
TRBJ1-2 - TRBV2 CASTAEGVGYTF
TRBJ1-1 - TRBV20-1 CSARDRTEAFF
TRBJ1-2 TRBD1 TRBV4-1 CASSPDRSNYGYTF
TRBJ1-2 - TRBV3-1/TRBV3-2 CASSQARGPGTF
TRBJ1-1 - TRBV19 CASSIQGNTEAFF
TRBJ2-7 TRBD1 TRBV30 CAWRRGASGGWYEQYF
TRBJ2-4 - TRBV5-1 CASSLEAGAINIQYF
TRBJ1-2 TRBD1 TRBV19 CASSIGGTGLAGYTF
TRBJ1-6 - TRBV10-1 CASSEGQPGSPLHF
TRBJ2-3 - TRBV4-2 CASSDRLLTSTDTQYF